The 16 T cell receptor beta chains below come from one sample, sequenced in a study of T-cell memory formation after mild COVID-19. One entry per CDR3 protein results from TCRdb running MiXCR on the 5' RACE reads. This sample carries about 310,000 distinct CDR3 sequences, roughly 19% of them seen once, and the ten largest clones take around 20%. Specimen: PBMCs or a T cell subset sorted from them (not recorded which). These TCRs come from a young man who had mild COVID-19 (a few samples of this study predate the infection). Cell type and time point are not known.

The chain uses TRBV4-2 and TRBJ2-5, with 10 bases fitting TRBD2. Germline V gene sequence: CDR1 LGHNA, CDR2 YNFKEQ. This CDR3 contains 16 residues. The trim removed 5 bases at V and 2 bases at J, leaving 8 bases unmatched. The CDR3 here is CASSASGGVLQETQYF. CDR3 coding DNA: TGTGCCAGCAGCGCTAGCGGGGGAGTGCTTCAAGAGACCCAGTACTTC.

V and J are TRBV27 and TRBJ1-1, with D possibly TRBD1 on 6 matching bases. CDR1 and CDR2 from the germline V gene are MNHEY and SMNVEV (reference sequence). The CDR3 covers 14 residues. V was shortened by 2 bases and J by 5 bases, with 12 bases between the two germline ends. CDR3 nucleotide sequence: TGTGCCAGCAGTTTACTACAGGGAGGGACTGAAGCTTTCTTT. Translation: CASSLLQGGTEAFF.

The chain has TRBV18 and TRBJ1-1, with 7 nucleotides matching TRBD1. V was clipped by 4 bases and J by 1 base; unmatched bases: 9. The CDR3 extends over 16 amino acids. Per germline, CDR1 KGHSH and CDR2 LQKENI. The chain's CDR3 is CASSRYEGARNTEAFF. CDR3 bases: TGTGCCAGCTCACGATACGAGGGGGCGCGGAACACTGAAGCTTTCTTT.

This clonotype was observed at least ten times. This chain connects TRBV20-1 to TRBJ2-7, with D perhaps matching TRBD1 (5 bases). Germline V gives CDR1 DFQATT, CDR2 SNEGSKA (reference sequence). This CDR3 has 15 amino acids. V was shortened by 5 bases and J by 3 bases, with 20 bases between the two germline ends. Here the CDR3 reads CSASPNRLGDYEQYF. CDR3 DNA sequence: TGCAGTGCTTCACCAAACCGGCTAGGGGACTACGAGCAGTACTTC.

The CDR3 nucleotides read TGCAGCGTCCCCTCGGGACAACCGTCTGGCTACACCTTC. This translates into CSVPSGQPSGYTF. The genes are TRBV29-1 and TRBJ1-2, with TRBD1 as a possible D gene (6 bases). V was trimmed by 6 bases and J by 7 bases, leaving 18 bases between them. Germline-derived CDR1 and CDR2 are SQVTM and ANQGSEA. The CDR3 sequence is 13 residues long.

The J gene is TRBJ2-3, the V gene TRBV7-9; D tentatively reads TRBD1 or TRBD2 (6 bases each). CDR3 length equals 15 residues. The germline V gene has CDR1 SEHNR and CDR2 FQNEAQ (reference sequence). V was trimmed by 5 bases and J by 5 bases, leaving 17 bases between them. The chain's CDR3 is CASSPLGGGLDTQYF. DNA of the CDR3: TGTGCCAGCAGCCCTCTCGGAGGGGGACTAGATACGCAGTATTTT.

The rearrangement uses TRBV7-2 and TRBJ2-1; 7 positions match TRBD1. This CDR3 is 14 amino acids long. The V and J ends lost 2 bases and 9 bases, in that order; junction bases with no gene match: 7. CDR1 is SGHTA and CDR2 is FQGNSA in the germline V gene. The CDR3 reads CASSLPDRAGEQFF. DNA of the CDR3: TGTGCCAGCAGCTTACCCGACAGGGCCGGTGAGCAGTTCTTC.

The CDR3 nucleotides read TGTGCCAGCAGCTTCCAGGGTGATCGTTTTATCAATGAGCAGTTCTTC. Its protein is CASSFQGDRFINEQFF. The chain joins TRBV7-2 to TRBJ2-1; D is possibly TRBD1 (5 bases). The V end was cut by 3 bases, the J end by 6 bases, with 18 bases between. In germline, CDR1 is SGHTA, CDR2 FQGNSA. The CDR3 consists of 16 residues.

This clonotype was recorded a few times. The chain joins TRBV24-1 to TRBJ1-5; D is uncertain. V gave up 6 bases and J gave up 1 base, with 12 bases separating them. The CDR3 consists of 15 residues. Germline V gene data show CDR1 as KGHDR and CDR2 as SFDVKD. In DNA, the CDR3 is TGTGCCACCAGTTTGGGAGGGAAAAGCAATCAGCCCCAGCATTTT. Its translation is CATSLGGKSNQPQHF.

J is TRBJ2-3 and V is TRBV3-1, with 8 bases that match TRBD2. Germline V gene data show CDR1 as LGHDT and CDR2 as YNNKEL (reference sequence). This CDR3 is built from 15 residues. With V trimmed by 4 bases and J by 6 bases, 9 bases remained unmatched. CDR3 sequence: CASSLRTSGGDTQYF. The CDR3 DNA follows: TGTGCCAGCAGCCTAAGAACTAGCGGAGGGGATACGCAGTATTTT.

This clonotype was counted ten times or more. The chain links TRBV6-2 or TRBV6-3 to TRBJ2-3, with D unclear. V lost 6 bases and J 9 bases, leaving 13 bases between the germline ends. The germline CDR1 and CDR2 sequences are MNHEY and SVGEGT. This CDR3 is built from 12 residues. The CDR3 region has the DNA TGTGCCAGCAGAGACCCTGAGCCGACGCAGTATTTT. It encodes CASRDPEPTQYF.

This clonotype was seen many times. This chain joins TRBV7-2 and TRBJ1-1; D gene unclear. V was shortened by 0 bases and J by 5 bases, with 13 bases between the two germline ends. CDR1 SGHTA and CDR2 FQGNSA come from the germline V gene. CDR3 size: 15 residues. CDR3 loop: CASSLARGMGTEAFF. Here the CDR3 DNA reads TGTGCCAGCAGCTTAGCCCGGGGAATGGGAACTGAAGCTTTCTTT. Using reference TRBV7-2 and TRBJ1-1 for the parts outside the CDR3, the full variable domain is GAGVSQSPSNKVTEKGKDVELRCDPISGHTALYWYRQSLGQGLEFLIYFQGNSAPDKSGLPSDRFSAERTGGSVSTLTIQRTQQEDSAVYLCASSLARGMGTEAFFGQGTRLTVV.

This clonotype came up many times. The chain couples TRBV12-3 or TRBV12-4 to TRBJ2-1; D unresolved. The CDR3 sequence is 11 residues long. Between the trimmed V and J ends, which lost 3 bases and 8 bases, there was a span of 5 bases. CDR3 loop: CASSFGDEQFF. DNA for the CDR3: TGTGCCAGCAGTTTCGGAGATGAGCAGTTCTTC.

This CDR3 reads CSATKGQVADTQYF. The CDR3 nucleotides are TGCAGCGCCACTAAGGGACAGGTGGCAGATACGCAGTATTTT. The genes are TRBV29-1 and TRBJ2-3, with TRBD1 matching over 8 bases. The CDR3 runs 14 residues. J lost 4 bases, V lost 7 bases, and 10 bases had no gene match. Looked up from germline, CDR1 is SQVTM and CDR2 is ANQGSEA.

This clonotype was seen a handful of times. This sequence joins TRBV4-2 and TRBJ2-3, with D unclear. V was pared by 1 base and J by 3 bases, with 11 bases between. The V gene's germline CDR1 is LGHNA and CDR2 YNFKEQ. This CDR3 contains 15 residues. The CDR3 DNA is TGTGCCAGCAGCCAAGGGCAGGATTTTACAGATACGCAGTATTTT. Translation gives CASSQGQDFTDTQYF.

This clonotype was detected a few times. The chain joins TRBV7-9 to TRBJ2-5, with TRBD1 as a possible D gene (6 bases). V dropped 5 bases and J dropped 5 bases, with 21 bases sitting between them. CDR1 is SEHNR and CDR2 is FQNEAQ in the germline V gene (reference sequence). CDR3 size: 16 residues. This CDR3 is CASSATKQGLKETQYF. The CDR3 coding sequence is TGTGCCAGCAGCGCCACAAAACAGGGTTTGAAGGAGACCCAGTACTTC.